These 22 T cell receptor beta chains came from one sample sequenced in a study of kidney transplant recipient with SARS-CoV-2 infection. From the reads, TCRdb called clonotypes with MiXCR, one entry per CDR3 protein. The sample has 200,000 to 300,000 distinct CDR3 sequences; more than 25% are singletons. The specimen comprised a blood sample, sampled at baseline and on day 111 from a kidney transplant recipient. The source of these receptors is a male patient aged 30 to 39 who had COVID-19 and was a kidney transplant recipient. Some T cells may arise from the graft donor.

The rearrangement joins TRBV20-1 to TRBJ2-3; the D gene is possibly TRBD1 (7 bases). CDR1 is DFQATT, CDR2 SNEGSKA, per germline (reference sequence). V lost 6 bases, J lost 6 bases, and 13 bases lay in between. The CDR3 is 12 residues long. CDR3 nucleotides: TGCAGTGCAACACAGGGGAGGGATACGCAGTATTTT. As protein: CSATQGRDTQYF.

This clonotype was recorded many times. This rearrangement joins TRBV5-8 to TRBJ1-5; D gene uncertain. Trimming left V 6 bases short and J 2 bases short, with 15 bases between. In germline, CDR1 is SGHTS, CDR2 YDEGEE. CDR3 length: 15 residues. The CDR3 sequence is CASNPGRVGNQPQHF. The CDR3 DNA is TGTGCCAGCAACCCGGGGAGGGTGGGCAATCAGCCCCAGCATTTT.

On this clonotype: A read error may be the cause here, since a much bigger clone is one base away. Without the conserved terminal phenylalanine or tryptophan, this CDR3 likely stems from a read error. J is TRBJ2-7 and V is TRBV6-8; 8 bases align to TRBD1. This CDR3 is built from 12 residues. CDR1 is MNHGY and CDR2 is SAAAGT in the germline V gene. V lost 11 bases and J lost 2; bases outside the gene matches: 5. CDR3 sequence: CASDRVPYEQYL. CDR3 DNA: TGTGCCTCGGACAGGGTCCCCTACGAGCAGTACCTC.

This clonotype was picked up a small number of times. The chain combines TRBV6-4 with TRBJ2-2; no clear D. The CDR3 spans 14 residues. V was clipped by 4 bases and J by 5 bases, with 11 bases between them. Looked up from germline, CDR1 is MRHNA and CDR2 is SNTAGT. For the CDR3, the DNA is TGTGCCAGCAGTGCCCAGCTTGGGACCGGGGAGCTGTTTTTT. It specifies CASSAQLGTGELFF.

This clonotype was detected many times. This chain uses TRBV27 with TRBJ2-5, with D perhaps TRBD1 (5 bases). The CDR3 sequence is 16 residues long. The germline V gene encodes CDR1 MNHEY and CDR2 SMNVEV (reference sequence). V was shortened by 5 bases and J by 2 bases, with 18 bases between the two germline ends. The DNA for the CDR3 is TGTGCCAGCAGTCCCACCTGGGGCATGACACAAGAGACCCAGTACTTC. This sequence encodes CASSPTWGMTQETQYF.

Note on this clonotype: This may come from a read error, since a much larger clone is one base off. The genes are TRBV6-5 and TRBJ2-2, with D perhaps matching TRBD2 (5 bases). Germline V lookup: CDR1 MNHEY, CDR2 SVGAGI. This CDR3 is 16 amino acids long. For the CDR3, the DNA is TGTGCCAGCAGTTACGGTGGCACCCCGAACACCGGGGAGCTGCTTTTT. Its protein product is CASSYGGTPNTGELLF.

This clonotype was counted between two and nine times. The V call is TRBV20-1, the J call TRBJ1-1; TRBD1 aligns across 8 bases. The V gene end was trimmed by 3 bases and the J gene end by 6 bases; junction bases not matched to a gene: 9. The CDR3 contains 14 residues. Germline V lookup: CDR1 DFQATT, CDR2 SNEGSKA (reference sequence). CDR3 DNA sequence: TGCAGTGCTAGGATCAGGGGGCAAAGGGCTGAAGCTTTCTTT. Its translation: CSARIRGQRAEAFF.

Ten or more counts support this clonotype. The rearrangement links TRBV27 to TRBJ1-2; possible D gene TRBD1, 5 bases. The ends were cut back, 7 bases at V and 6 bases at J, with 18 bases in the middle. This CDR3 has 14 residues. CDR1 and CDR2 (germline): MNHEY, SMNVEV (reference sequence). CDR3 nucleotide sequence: TGTGCCAGCAAGACCCCCCGGGGCAAAGATGGCTACACCTTC. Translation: CASKTPRGKDGYTF.

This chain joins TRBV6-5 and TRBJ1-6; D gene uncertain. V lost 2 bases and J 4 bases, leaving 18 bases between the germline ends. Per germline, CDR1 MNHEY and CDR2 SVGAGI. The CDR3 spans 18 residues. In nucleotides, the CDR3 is TGTGCCAGCAGTTACAGTGTGGGGTCTGACCTATATAATTCACCCCTCCACTTT. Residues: CASSYSVGSDLYNSPLHF.

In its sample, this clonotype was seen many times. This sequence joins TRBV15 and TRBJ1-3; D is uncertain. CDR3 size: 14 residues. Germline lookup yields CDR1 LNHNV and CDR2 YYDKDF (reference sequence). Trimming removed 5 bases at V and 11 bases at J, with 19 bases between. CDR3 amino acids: CATSPAWLEESIYF. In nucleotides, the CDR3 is TGTGCCACCAGCCCCGCATGGTTGGAGGAGTCCATATATTTT.

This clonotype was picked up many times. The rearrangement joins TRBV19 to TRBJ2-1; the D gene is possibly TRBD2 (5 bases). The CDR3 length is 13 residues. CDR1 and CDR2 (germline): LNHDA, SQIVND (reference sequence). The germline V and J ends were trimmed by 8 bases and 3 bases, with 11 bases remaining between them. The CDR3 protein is CASGRTDYNEQFF. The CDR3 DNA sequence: TGTGCCAGTGGTAGGACTGACTACAATGAGCAGTTCTTC.

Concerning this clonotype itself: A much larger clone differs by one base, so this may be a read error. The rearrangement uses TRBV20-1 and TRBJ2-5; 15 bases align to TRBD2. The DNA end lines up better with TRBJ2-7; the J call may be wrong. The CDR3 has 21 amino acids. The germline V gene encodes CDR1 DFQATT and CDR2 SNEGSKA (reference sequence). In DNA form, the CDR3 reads TGCAGTGCTAGACGTTGGCGTCCCGGACTAGCGGGAGGGCCAGGATCCTACGAGCAGTACTTC. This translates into CSARRWRPGLAGGPGSYEQYF.

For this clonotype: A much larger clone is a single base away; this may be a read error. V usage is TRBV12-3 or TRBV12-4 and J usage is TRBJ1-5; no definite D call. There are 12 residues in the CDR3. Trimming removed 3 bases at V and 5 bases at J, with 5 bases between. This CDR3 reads CASSFTDQPQHF. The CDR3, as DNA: TGTGCCAGCAGTTTTACGGATCAGCCCCAGCATTTT.

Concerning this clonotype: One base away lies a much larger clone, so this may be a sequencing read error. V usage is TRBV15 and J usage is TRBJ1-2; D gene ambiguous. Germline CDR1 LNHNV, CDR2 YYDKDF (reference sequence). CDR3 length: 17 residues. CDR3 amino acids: CAISLTRRCGKTYGYTF. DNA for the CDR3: TGTGCCATCAGCTTAACAAGAAGGTGTGGAAAGACCTATGGCTACACCTTC.

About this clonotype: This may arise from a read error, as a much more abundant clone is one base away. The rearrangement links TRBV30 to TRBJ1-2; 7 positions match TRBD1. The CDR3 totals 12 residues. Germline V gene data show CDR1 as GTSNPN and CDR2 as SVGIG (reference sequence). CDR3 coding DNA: TGTGTCTGGCTACAGGGGAGCTATGGCTACACCTTC. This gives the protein CVWLQGSYGYTF.

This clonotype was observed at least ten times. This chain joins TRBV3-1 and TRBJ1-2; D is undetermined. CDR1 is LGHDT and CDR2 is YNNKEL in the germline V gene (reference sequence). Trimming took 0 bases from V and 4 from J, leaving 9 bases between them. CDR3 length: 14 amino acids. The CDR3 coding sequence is TGTGCCAGCAGCCAAGATTCCGCACGCTATGGCTACACCTTC. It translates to CASSQDSARYGYTF.

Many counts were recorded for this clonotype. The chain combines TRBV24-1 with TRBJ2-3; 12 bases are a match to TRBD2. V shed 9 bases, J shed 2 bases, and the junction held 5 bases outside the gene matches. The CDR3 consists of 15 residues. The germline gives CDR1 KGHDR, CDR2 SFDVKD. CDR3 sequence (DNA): TGTGCCACCGGTGCTAGCGGGGGGGCCACAGATACGCAGTATTTT. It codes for CATGASGGATDTQYF.

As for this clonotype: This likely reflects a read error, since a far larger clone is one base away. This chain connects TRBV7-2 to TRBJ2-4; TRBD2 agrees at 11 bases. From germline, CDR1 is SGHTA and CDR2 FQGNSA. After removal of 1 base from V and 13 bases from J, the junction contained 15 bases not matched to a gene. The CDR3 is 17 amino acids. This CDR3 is CASSLDGTSGLLAQQYF. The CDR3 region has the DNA TGTGCCAGCAGCTTAGACGGGACTAGCGGACTCCTTGCTCAGCAGTACTTC.

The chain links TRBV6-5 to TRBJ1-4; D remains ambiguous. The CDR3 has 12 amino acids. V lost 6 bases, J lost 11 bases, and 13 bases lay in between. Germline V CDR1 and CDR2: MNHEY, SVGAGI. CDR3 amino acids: CASRTIGGKLFF. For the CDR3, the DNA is TGTGCCAGCAGGACTATCGGAGGGAAACTGTTTTTT.

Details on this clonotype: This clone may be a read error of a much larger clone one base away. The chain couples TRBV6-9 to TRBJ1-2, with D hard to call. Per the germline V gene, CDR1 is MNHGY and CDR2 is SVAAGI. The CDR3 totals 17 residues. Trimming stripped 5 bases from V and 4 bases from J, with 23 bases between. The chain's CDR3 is CASSDARPYGETYGYTF. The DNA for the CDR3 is TGTGCCAGCAGTGATGCACGGCCTTACGGAGAGACCTATGGCTACACCTTC.

The CDR3 nucleotides read TGTGCCAGCGAATCATATCATCCACGAAAGACCTGTGGCTACACCTTC. Translated, it gives CASESYHPRKTCGYTF. This chain uses TRBV5-8 with TRBJ1-2; D gene uncertain. Deletions cut 7 bases from V and 7 bases from J, with 26 bases between. Germline CDR1 is SGHTS and CDR2 is YDEGEE. The CDR3 consists of 16 residues.

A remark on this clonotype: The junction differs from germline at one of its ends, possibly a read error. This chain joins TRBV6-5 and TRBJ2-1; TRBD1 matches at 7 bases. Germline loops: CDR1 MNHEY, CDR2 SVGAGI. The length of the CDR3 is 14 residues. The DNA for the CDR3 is TGTGCCAGCAGTGACTCTTGGACAGGCAATGAGCAGTTCTTC. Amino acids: CASSDSWTGNEQFF.